Below are 32 T cell receptor beta chains sequenced from a single sample in a study of CD8+CD57+ T cells in acquired aplastic anemia. The TCR beta profiling, which covered VDJ combination and CDR3 sequence, was carried out using genomic DNA as the template. One entry per CDR3 protein, called by TCRdb with MiXCR from the reads. Among roughly 170,000 distinct CDR3 sequences, 60% to 70% were seen once, and the ten largest hold under 50%. Input material: sorted CD4+, CD8+, or CD8+CD57+ T cells (not recorded which) from PBMCs. Receptor source: a human donor in good health.

This clonotype was found many times. V and J are TRBV6-5 and TRBJ2-7; TRBD2 matches at 13 bases. Losses at the gene ends were 2 bases for V and 3 bases for J; bases not matched to a gene: 1. Looked up from germline, CDR1 is MNHEY and CDR2 is SVGAGI. The CDR3 has 15 residues. The CDR3 spells CASSYGTSGIYEQYF. The CDR3, as DNA: TGTGCCAGCAGTTACGGGACTAGCGGGATCTACGAGCAGTACTTC.

This clonotype was seen ten or more times. The V and J genes are TRBV19 and TRBJ2-5, with TRBD2 as a possible D gene (6 bases). This CDR3 has 17 amino acids. Trimming left V 1 base short and J 3 bases short, with 18 bases between. CDR1 and CDR2 from the germline V gene are LNHDA and SQIVND (reference sequence). The CDR3 DNA sequence: TGTGCCAGTAGTATAGGTGTCCTCGGGGCGGGAAAAGAGACCCAGTACTTC. Its translation is CASSIGVLGAGKETQYF. Full variable domain (rest looked up from reference TRBV19 and TRBJ2-5): DGGITQSPKYLFRKEGQNVTLSCEQNLNHDAMYWYRQDPGQGLRLIYYSQIVNDFQKGDIAEGYSVSREKKESFPLTVTSAQKNPTAFYLCASSIGVLGAGKETQYFGPGTRLLVL.

There are a few counts of this clonotype. The CDR3 DNA reads as TGTGCCAGCAGTGAGGGGGACAGGGATTATACTGAAGCTTTCTTT. Translation gives CASSEGDRDYTEAFF. The V call is TRBV2, the J call TRBJ1-1; 9 bases agree with TRBD1. This CDR3 contains 15 residues. CDR1 and CDR2 from the germline V gene are SNHLY and FYNNEI. J gave up 5 bases and V 3 bases, and 7 bases lay outside the gene matches.

In its sample, this clonotype was seen many times. This chain links TRBV19 with TRBJ1-2; 8 bases are shared with TRBD1. This CDR3 is built from 13 residues. Losses at the gene ends were 8 bases for V and 8 bases for J; bases not matched to a gene: 10. Germline lookup yields CDR1 LNHDA and CDR2 SQIVND (reference sequence). CDR3 loop: CASSSPTGEGYTF. The CDR3 nucleotides read TGTGCCAGTTCCTCCCCGACAGGGGAAGGCTACACCTTC.

Details on this clonotype: One end of the junction does not line up with germline, which may come from a read error. The chain recombines TRBV5-1 with TRBJ1-3; TRBD1 aligns across 8 bases. CDR1 SGHRS and CDR2 YFSETQ come from the germline V gene. The CDR3 covers 15 residues. The CDR3 DNA reads as TGTGCCAGCAGCCAAGGGACAGGTGGGGGTGACACCATATATTTT. Protein sequence: CASSQGTGGGDTIYF.

This clonotype occurred many times. The chain combines TRBV2 with TRBJ1-4, with D possibly matching TRBD1 (6 bases). From germline, CDR1 is SNHLY and CDR2 FYNNEI. This CDR3 contains 14 residues. The V end was cut by 3 bases, the J end by 6 bases, with 11 bases between. The CDR3 DNA reads TGTGCCAGCAGTGACAGGGGATACTATGAAAAACTGTTTTTT. This encodes CASSDRGYYEKLFF.

The chain joins TRBV20-1 to TRBJ2-7; 15 positions agree with TRBD2. J was trimmed by 5 bases and V by 6 bases; bases with no gene match: 11. Germline V CDR1 and CDR2: DFQATT, SNEGSKA (reference sequence). The CDR3 loop spans 16 amino acids. Here the CDR3 DNA reads TGCAGTGCGGATGGGACTAGCGGGGGGAGGGCCCACGAGCAGTACTTC. Protein product: CSADGTSGGRAHEQYF.

The chain combines TRBV7-9 with TRBJ2-7; TRBD2 matches at 7 bases. The V segment lost 5 bases and the J segment 0 bases; nucleotides outside the gene matches: 7. The CDR3 totals 15 residues. The germline V gene has CDR1 SEHNR and CDR2 FQNEAQ (reference sequence). The CDR3, as DNA: TGTGCCAGCAGCCTCCAGCGGGGAAGCTCCTACGAGCAGTACTTC. It specifies CASSLQRGSSYEQYF.

The table lists this clonotype with a few counts. The chain joins TRBV24-1 to TRBJ2-2, with unresolved D. The germline V and J ends were trimmed by 4 bases and 0 bases, with 5 bases remaining between them. This CDR3 is built from 14 residues. Germline V gene data show CDR1 as KGHDR and CDR2 as SFDVKD. CDR3 nucleotides: TGTGCCACCAGTGACGGCGCGAACACCGGGGAGCTGTTTTTT. It is translated as CATSDGANTGELFF.

The gene calls are TRBV7-9 and TRBJ2-3; no firm D call. CDR1 SEHNR and CDR2 FQNEAQ come from the germline V gene (reference sequence). V shed 1 base and J shed 1 base, with 9 bases lying between them. The CDR3 has 15 residues. The CDR3 sequence is CASSLDPSGTDTQYF. CDR3 sequence (DNA): TGTGCCAGCAGCTTAGATCCCTCTGGCACAGATACGCAGTATTTT.

There are a few counts of this clonotype. The chain joins TRBV20-1 to TRBJ2-7; possibly TRBD1 for D (5 bases). Trimming removed 1 base at V and 4 bases at J, with 11 bases between. The germline CDR1 and CDR2 sequences are DFQATT and SNEGSKA (reference sequence). The CDR3 extends over 13 amino acids. The CDR3 nucleotides read TGCAGTGCTAGAGGACAGACCCTATACGAGCAGTACTTC. Translation gives CSARGQTLYEQYF.

This clonotype was seen once. The chain links TRBV9 to TRBJ1-6; 7 bases align to TRBD1. Losses at the gene ends were 0 bases for V and 7 bases for J; bases not matched to a gene: 4. Germline-derived CDR1 and CDR2 are SGDLS and YYNGEE. The length of the CDR3 is 15 residues. In nucleotides, the CDR3 is TGTGCCAGCAGCGTAGTAGGGGGCAACAATTCACCCCTCCACTTT. Translating gives CASSVVGGNNSPLHF. The full variable domain, completed using reference TRBV9 and TRBJ1-6, is DSGVTQTPKHLITATGQRVTLRCSPRSGDLSVYWYQQSLDQGLQFLIQYYNGEERAKGNILERFSAQQFPDLHSELNLSSLELGDSALYFCASSVVGGNNSPLHFGNGTRLTVT.

The sample holds many counts of this clonotype. The chain combines TRBV4-3 with TRBJ2-1; 8 bases match TRBD2. The CDR3 loop spans 15 amino acids. J lost 7 bases, V lost 1 base, and 6 bases had no gene match. CDR1 is LGHNA and CDR2 is YSLEER in the germline V gene. CDR3 nucleotides: TGCGCCAGCAGCCAAGGTGTTAGCGGGAAAAATGAGCAGTTCTTC. It specifies CASSQGVSGKNEQFF.

V usage is TRBV15 and J usage is TRBJ2-7, with 9 bases identical to TRBD1. Germline V gene data show CDR1 as LNHNV and CDR2 as YYDKDF (reference sequence). J lost 3 bases, V lost 8 bases, and 2 bases had no gene match. This CDR3 region has 12 residues. In nucleotides, the CDR3 is TGTGCCACCGGGACAGGGCGCTACGAGCAGTACTTC. Protein: CATGTGRYEQYF.

V and J are TRBV5-1 and TRBJ2-5, with TRBD1 identical over 11 bases. This CDR3 has 15 amino acids. The germline CDR1 and CDR2 sequences are SGHRS and YFSETQ. Germline trimming cut 2 bases from V and 5 bases from J; bases unmatched to any gene: 5. The CDR3 sequence is CASSFGDRGMETQYF. As DNA, the CDR3 is TGCGCCAGCAGCTTCGGGGACAGGGGGATGGAGACCCAGTACTTC.

The V gene is TRBV2, the J gene TRBJ2-5; a possible D gene is TRBD2 (5 bases). Trimming took off 6 bases at V and 4 bases at J, with 9 bases between the two ends. The germline V gene has CDR1 SNHLY and CDR2 FYNNEI. The CDR3 is 12 amino acids. As DNA, the CDR3 is TGTGCCAGCAGAGGAGGTTCAGAGACCCAGTACTTC. Translated: CASRGGSETQYF.

The chain carries TRBV7-9 and TRBJ2-7; D is unclear. V lost 5 bases and J lost 5, with 10 bases in between. CDR3 length: 12 amino acids. Germline CDR1 SEHNR, CDR2 FQNEAQ (reference sequence). The CDR3 reads CASSPKENEQYF. The CDR3 nucleotides read TGTGCCAGCAGCCCCAAGGAGAACGAGCAGTACTTC.

V gene TRBV7-9 combines with J gene TRBJ2-3; tentative D call: TRBD2 (5 bases). The CDR3 spans 13 residues. Looked up from germline, CDR1 is SEHNR and CDR2 is FQNEAQ (reference sequence). Trimming shortened V by 9 bases and J by 6 bases, and 16 bases separated the two germline ends. CDR3 sequence reads: CASSIGGSDTQYF. The CDR3 region has the DNA TGTGCCAGTAGTATAGGAGGTTCCGATACGCAGTATTTT.

The rearrangement links TRBV7-2 to TRBJ2-4, with 7 bases that match TRBD2. The CDR3 is 18 residues long. Germline V gene lookup returns CDR1 SGHTA and CDR2 FQGNSA. V was clipped by 1 base and J by 3 bases; unmatched bases: 12. CDR3 loop: CASSLGGGWGKGKNIQYF. The CDR3 bases are TGTGCCAGCAGCTTAGGGGGGGGATGGGGTAAGGGCAAAAACATTCAGTACTTC.

CDR3 DNA sequence: TGCGCCAGCAGCACGGACCGGGACAGCTCCTACGAGCAGTACTTC. This gives the protein CASSTDRDSSYEQYF. The rearrangement joins TRBV5-1 to TRBJ2-7; 7 nucleotides align to TRBD1. In germline, CDR1 is SGHRS, CDR2 YFSETQ. V gave up 4 bases and J gave up 0 bases; unmatched junction bases: 7. The CDR3 contains 15 residues.

The gene calls are TRBV6-5 and TRBJ1-6; 7 bases fit TRBD1. The CDR3 runs to 16 residues. V shed 5 bases and J 7 bases; nucleotides not matched to a gene: 11. Germline values: CDR1 MNHEY, CDR2 SVGAGI. In nucleotides, the CDR3 is TGTGCCAGCAGTCCCACAGGGGTAATACGGAATTCACCCCTCCACTTT. Amino acids: CASSPTGVIRNSPLHF.

The CDR3 DNA reads TGTGCCAGCAGCTTGGGGGGGACTAGCGGGAGGGAGCTAAACACCGGGGAGCTGTTTTTT. Its protein product is CASSLGGTSGRELNTGELFF. The V call is TRBV7-8, the J call TRBJ2-2; 16 bases fit TRBD2. The CDR3 contains 20 residues. Per germline, CDR1 SGHVS and CDR2 FQNEAQ. Trimming at V came to 3 bases and at J to 2 bases, leaving 9 bases not matched to a gene.

The V and J genes are TRBV2 and TRBJ1-1; D is unresolved. Per the germline V gene, CDR1 is SNHLY and CDR2 is FYNNEI. The CDR3 length is 13 residues. The germline V and J ends were trimmed by 2 bases and 1 base, with 5 bases remaining between them. CDR3 in amino acids: CASSERRNTEAFF. The CDR3 nucleotides are TGTGCCAGCAGTGAAAGGAGGAACACTGAAGCTTTCTTT.

The gene calls are TRBV2 and TRBJ2-1, with 7 bases identical to TRBD2. With 5 bases clipped from V and 6 bases from J, the junction kept 10 bases outside the gene matches. The CDR3 is 15 residues long. Germline V gives CDR1 SNHLY, CDR2 FYNNEI. The CDR3 nucleotides read TGTGCCAGCAGTCGACTCAAGGGACTATTCAATGAGCAGTTCTTC. Its translation: CASSRLKGLFNEQFF.

This clonotype turned up a few times. This sequence joins TRBV7-9 and TRBJ2-7; 7 bases agree with TRBD1. This CDR3 spans 13 amino acids. Germline-derived CDR1 and CDR2 are SEHNR and FQNEAQ (reference sequence). V lost 2 bases and J lost 5; bases outside the gene matches: 3. In nucleotides, the CDR3 is TGTGCCAGCAGCTTACCCGGGACAGACGAGCAGTACTTC. Its protein is CASSLPGTDEQYF.

The count of this clonotype is one. The chain couples TRBV6-1 to TRBJ2-7; D possibly corresponds to TRBD1 (6 bases). The V end lost 6 bases, the J end lost 3 bases, and 9 bases lay between the germline ends. The germline V gene has CDR1 MNHNS and CDR2 SASEGT. The CDR3 length is 12 residues. CDR3: CASSGQNYEQYF. The CDR3 DNA sequence: TGTGCCAGCAGCGGACAGAACTACGAGCAGTACTTC.

V gene TRBV7-9 combines with J gene TRBJ1-5; no reliable D call. The germline CDR1 and CDR2 sequences are SEHNR and FQNEAQ (reference sequence). V lost 4 bases and J lost 6, with 10 bases in between. The CDR3 is 13 amino acids. The CDR3 nucleotides read TGTGCCAGCAGCTCACTACAAGGTCAGCCCCAGCATTTT. Translating it yields CASSSLQGQPQHF.

The V call is TRBV6-5, the J call TRBJ1-2; TRBD1 matches 8 bases. Per the germline V gene, CDR1 is MNHEY and CDR2 is SVGAGI. With 5 bases clipped from V and 4 bases from J, the junction kept 6 bases outside the gene matches. The length of the CDR3 is 14 residues. The CDR3 nucleotides are TGTGCCAGCAGTCCAGGGGGCTTAGGCTATGGCTACACCTTC. As protein: CASSPGGLGYGYTF.

The genes are TRBV20-1 and TRBJ2-1; D unclear. CDR1 DFQATT and CDR2 SNEGSKA come from the germline V gene (reference sequence). The CDR3 is made up of 10 amino acids. V was shortened by 6 bases and J by 9 bases, with 9 bases between the two germline ends. The CDR3 coding sequence is TGCAGTGCCAAGGTCATTGAGCAGTTCTTC. It specifies CSAKVIEQFF.

The V and J genes are TRBV19 and TRBJ1-2; the D is unclear. CDR1 is LNHDA, CDR2 SQIVND, per germline (reference sequence). The CDR3 sequence is 16 residues long. Trimming left V 1 base short and J 5 bases short, with 17 bases between. The DNA of the CDR3 is TGTGCCAGTAGTATAGCACGGTCCACCGCTCTGTATGGCTACACCTTC. This encodes CASSIARSTALYGYTF.

The J gene is TRBJ1-3, the V gene TRBV20-1, with 7 bases aligning to TRBD1. The CDR3 runs 15 residues. V trimming: 2 bases; J trimming: 2 bases; junction bases outside the gene matches: 6. Germline loops: CDR1 DFQATT, CDR2 SNEGSKA (reference sequence). The CDR3 sequence: CSARMTDRAGNTIYF. In DNA form, the CDR3 reads TGCAGTGCTAGAATGACCGACAGGGCTGGAAACACCATATATTTT.

The chain links TRBV15 to TRBJ2-7; tentatively, D is TRBD1 (6 bases). V was cut by 2 bases and J by 5 bases, with 13 bases left in between. Per germline, CDR1 LNHNV and CDR2 YYDKDF (reference sequence). The CDR3 sequence is 14 residues long. CDR3 DNA: TGTGCCACCAGCAGATTACAGGGTGCCCACGAGCAGTACTTC. It encodes CATSRLQGAHEQYF. Looking up the rest from reference TRBV15 and TRBJ2-7 gives the full variable domain: DAMVIQNPRYQVTQFGKPVTLSCSQTLNHNVMYWYQQKSSQAPKLLFHYYDKDFNNEADTPDNFQSRRPNTSFCFLDIRSPGLGDTAMYLCATSRLQGAHEQYFGPGTRLTVT.